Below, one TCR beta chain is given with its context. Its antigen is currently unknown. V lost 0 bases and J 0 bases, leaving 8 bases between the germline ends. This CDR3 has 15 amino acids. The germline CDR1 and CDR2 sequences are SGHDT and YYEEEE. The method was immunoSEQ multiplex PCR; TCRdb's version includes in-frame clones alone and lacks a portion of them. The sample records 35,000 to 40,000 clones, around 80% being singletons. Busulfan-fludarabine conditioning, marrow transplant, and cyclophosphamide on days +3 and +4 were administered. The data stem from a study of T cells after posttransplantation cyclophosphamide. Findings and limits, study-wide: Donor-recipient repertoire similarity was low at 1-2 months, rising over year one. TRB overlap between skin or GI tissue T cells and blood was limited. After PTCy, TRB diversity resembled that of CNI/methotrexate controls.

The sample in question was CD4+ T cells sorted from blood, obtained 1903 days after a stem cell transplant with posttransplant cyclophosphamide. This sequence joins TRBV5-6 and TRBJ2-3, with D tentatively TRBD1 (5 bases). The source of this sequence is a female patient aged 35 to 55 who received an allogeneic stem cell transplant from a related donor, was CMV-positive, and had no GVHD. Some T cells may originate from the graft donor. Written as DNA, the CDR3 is TGTGCCAGCAGCTTGGTCAGGGTTAGCACAGATACGCAGTATTTT. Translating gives CASSLVRVSTDTQYF.